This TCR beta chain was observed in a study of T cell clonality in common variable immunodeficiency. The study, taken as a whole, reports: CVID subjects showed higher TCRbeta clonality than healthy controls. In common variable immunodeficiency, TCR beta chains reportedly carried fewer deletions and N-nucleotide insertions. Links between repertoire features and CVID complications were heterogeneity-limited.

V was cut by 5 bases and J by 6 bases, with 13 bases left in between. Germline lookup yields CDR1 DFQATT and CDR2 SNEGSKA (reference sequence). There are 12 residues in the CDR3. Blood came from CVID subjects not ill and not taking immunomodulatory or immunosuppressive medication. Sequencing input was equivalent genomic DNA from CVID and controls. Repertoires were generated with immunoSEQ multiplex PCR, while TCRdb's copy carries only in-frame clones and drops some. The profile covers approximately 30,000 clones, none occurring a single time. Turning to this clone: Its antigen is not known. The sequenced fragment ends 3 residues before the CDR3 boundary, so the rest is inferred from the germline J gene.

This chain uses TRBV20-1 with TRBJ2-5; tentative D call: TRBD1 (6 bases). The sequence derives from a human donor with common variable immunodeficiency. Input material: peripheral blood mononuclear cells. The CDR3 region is CSAYRDGKTQYF. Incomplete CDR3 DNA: TGCAGTGCTTACAGGGACGGAAAGACC.